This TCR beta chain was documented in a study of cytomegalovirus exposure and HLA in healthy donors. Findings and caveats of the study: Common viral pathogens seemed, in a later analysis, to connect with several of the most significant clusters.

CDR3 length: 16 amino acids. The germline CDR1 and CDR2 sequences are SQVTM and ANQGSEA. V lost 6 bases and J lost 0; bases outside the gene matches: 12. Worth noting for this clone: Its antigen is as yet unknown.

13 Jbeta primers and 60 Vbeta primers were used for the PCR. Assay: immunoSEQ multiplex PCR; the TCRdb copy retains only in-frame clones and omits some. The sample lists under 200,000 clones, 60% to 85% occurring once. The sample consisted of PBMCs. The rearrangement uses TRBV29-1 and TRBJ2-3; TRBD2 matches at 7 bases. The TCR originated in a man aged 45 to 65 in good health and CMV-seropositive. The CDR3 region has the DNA TGCAGCGTCCCCCGGGGGGTTTTGATCAGCACAGATACGCAGTATTTT. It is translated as CSVPRGVLISTDTQYF.